The rows below give T cell receptor beta chains drawn from one sample of a study of cytomegalovirus exposure and HLA in healthy donors. Measured with immunoSEQ multiplex PCR; TCRdb has only the in-frame clones, and not every one. The sample contains fewer than 250,000 clones, 80% to 90% of which appear only once. The sequenced material came from PBMCs. These receptor sequences come from a man aged 30-40 years in good health and CMV-seronegative. Each CDR3 is given with its conserved first and last residue. The D gene is left open where the match is weak. Some rows have no size entry. The others give once, few or many, or a class for an expanded clone.

d_call | v_call | clone_size | cdr3_aa
. | TRBV28 | . | CASAIRKDYGYTF
. | TRBV19 | . | CASSSLPGPYEQYF
TRBD1 | TRBV4-3 | . | CASSQVGWGQSTEAFF
. | TRBV28 | . | CASSLGRTEAFF
. | TRBV14 | . | CASSPIRQPYGYTF
. | TRBV5-1 | . | CASSTRPRGRDGYTF
TRBD1 | TRBV11-2 | . | CASTVTGQGATGELFF
TRBD1 | TRBV6-4 | few | CASRRTGNTEAFF
. | TRBV2 | few | CASSWGEGYTF
TRBD1 | TRBV2 | . | CASSDGTGVADTQYF
. | TRBV13 | few | CASSPSGSFNYGYTF
. | TRBV5-1 | once | CASSLTVSGTQYF
TRBD1 | TRBV28 | once | CASSLAGTGIKDTQYF
. | TRBV28 | . | CASIPRRVEDSYEQYF
. | TRBV6-5 | . | CASSYSGQTYEQYF
TRBD1 | TRBV6-6 | once | CASSAQGQGSIEQYF
TRBD2 | TRBV5-1 | . | CASSLEGGGVTDTQYF
. | TRBV5-4 | . | CASSLEGGTRSPLHF
TRBD1 | TRBV6-1 | . | CASTRPGQGAGELFF
. | TRBV19 | . | CASSGLGTEAFF
. | TRBV9 | . | CASSPSESEETQYF
. | TRBV10-3 | . | CATAGKDTQYF
. | TRBV2 | . | CASSEDEDSPLHF
. | TRBV28 | . | CASSLGLIRTVFF
. | TRBV28 | once | CASSLNGEPPLHF